This TCR beta chain was sequenced for a study of identical twins. This clonotype was seen a few times. The antigen is unknown. Through template switching, a universal primer site was introduced, and the cDNA contained unique molecular identifiers. From the 5' RACE reads, TCRdb called clonotypes with MiXCR, one entry per CDR3 protein. The sample yields around 650,000 distinct CDR3 sequences, under 8.5% seen once. The germline V gene encodes CDR1 MGHDK and CDR2 SYGVNS. The V end lost 4 bases, the J end lost 2 bases, and 11 bases lay between the germline ends. The CDR3 is 15 amino acids. General observations from the study: Model-predicted out-of-frame TCR alpha sharing fell below observed values in monozygotic twins. The study found excess low generation probability among twin-shared out-of-frame alpha sequences. Weaker excess sharing between twins was seen in beta out-of-frame sequences.

The same specimen was also included in a second study, on yellow fever vaccine responses in identical twins.

The rearrangement uses TRBV25-1 and TRBJ2-2, with D perhaps given as TRBD1 or TRBD2 (5 bases each). The material sequenced was PBMCs. The clonotype was recovered from a woman under 30 in good health. The CDR3: CASSGGTVNTGELFF. The DNA for the CDR3 is TGTGCCAGCAGTGGGGGGACGGTAAACACCGGGGAGCTGTTTTTT.